A selection of T cell receptor beta chains follows, all from one sample in a study of blood T cell repertoires in COVID-19. Data came from immunoSEQ multiplex PCR; TCRdb stores just in-frame clones and leaves some out. The sample holds roughly 130,000 clones; around 83% are singletons and the top ten take more than 9.5%. Material for sequencing was peripheral blood. These receptors all come from a man aged 35-49 years with active or convalescent COVID-19. The CDR3 runs from the conserved cysteine through the conserved F or W. A D gene is named only where the DNA matches it firmly. The listing skips clone size in some rows; elsewhere it reads once, few, many or a size class.

d_gene: TRBD2; j_gene: TRBJ2-3; abundance: NA; v_gene: TRBV13; CDR3nt: TGTGCCAGTTTCATAGCGGGGGGGCGGAATACGCAGTATTTT; CDR3aa: CASFIAGGRNTQYF
d_gene: TRBD1; j_gene: TRBJ2-7; abundance: NA; v_gene: TRBV3-1/TRBV3-2; CDR3nt: TGTGCCAGCAGCCAAGTTTTAGGACAGGGGGGGGATCACGAGCAGTACTTC; CDR3aa: CASSQVLGQGGDHEQYF
d_gene: TRBD2; j_gene: TRBJ2-3; abundance: NA; v_gene: TRBV29-1; CDR3nt: TGCAGCGTTGCCAGCGGGGTAGATACGCAGTATTTT; CDR3aa: CSVASGVDTQYF
d_gene: TRBD1; j_gene: TRBJ1-1; abundance: NA; v_gene: TRBV7-3; CDR3nt: TGTGCCAGCAGCTCGGACAGGGGCACTGAAGCTTTCTTT; CDR3aa: CASSSDRGTEAFF
d_gene: TRBD1; j_gene: TRBJ2-7; abundance: NA; v_gene: TRBV11-2; CDR3nt: TGTGCCAGCAGTCGAAAACAGGGGTCCGAGCAGTACTTC; CDR3aa: CASSRKQGSEQYF
d_gene: TRBD2; j_gene: TRBJ2-3; abundance: NA; v_gene: TRBV7-9; CDR3nt: TGTGCCAGCAGCGACTCTAGCGGGGGTAAGACAGATACGCAGTATTTT; CDR3aa: CASSDSSGGKTDTQYF
d_gene: TRBD1; j_gene: TRBJ2-5; abundance: NA; v_gene: TRBV11-3; CDR3nt: TGTGCCAGCAGCAGCAAGCCGGGACAGGGTATGGAGACCCAGTACTTC; CDR3aa: CASSSKPGQGMETQYF
d_gene: NA; j_gene: TRBJ2-5; abundance: NA; v_gene: TRBV7-2; CDR3nt: TGTGCCAGCAGGCCAGGGGTTGGCGAGACCCAGTACTTC; CDR3aa: CASRPGVGETQYF
d_gene: TRBD2; j_gene: TRBJ2-1; abundance: once; v_gene: TRBV4-2; CDR3nt: TGTGCCAGCAGCCAAGATTCTAGCGGGGGGGCATTCAATGAGCAGTTCTTC; CDR3aa: CASSQDSSGGAFNEQFF
d_gene: TRBD2; j_gene: TRBJ2-5; abundance: NA; v_gene: TRBV10-3; CDR3nt: TGTGCCATCAGGCCCGGGACTAGCGGGGGGCAAGAGACCCAGTACTTC; CDR3aa: CAIRPGTSGGQETQYF
d_gene: TRBD2; j_gene: TRBJ2-2; abundance: NA; v_gene: TRBV5-4; CDR3nt: TGTGCCAGCAGCAGAACTAGCGGGGGGCCGACCGGGGAGCTGTTTTTT; CDR3aa: CASSRTSGGPTGELFF
d_gene: NA; j_gene: TRBJ1-5; abundance: NA; v_gene: TRBV3-1/TRBV3-2; CDR3nt: TGTGCCAGCAGCCAAGGCGGTATTAGCAATCAGCCCCAGCATTTT; CDR3aa: CASSQGGISNQPQHF
d_gene: NA; j_gene: TRBJ2-7; abundance: once; v_gene: TRBV11-2; CDR3nt: TGTGCCAGCAGCCCCGGGACTCTATCCTACGAGCAGTACTTC; CDR3aa: CASSPGTLSYEQYF
d_gene: TRBD2; j_gene: TRBJ2-3; abundance: NA; v_gene: TRBV7-9; CDR3nt: TGTGCCAGCAGCGTAAGACGACTAGCAACCGCAGATACGCAGTATTTT; CDR3aa: CASSVRRLATADTQYF
d_gene: NA; j_gene: TRBJ2-7; abundance: NA; v_gene: TRBV7-8; CDR3nt: TGTGCCAGCAGCCTAAGCGCGGTCGAGCAGTACTTC; CDR3aa: CASSLSAVEQYF
d_gene: NA; j_gene: TRBJ1-5; abundance: NA; v_gene: TRBV19; CDR3nt: TGTGCCTGTCAAGAAGTTTCTAGGATCAATCAGCCCCAGCATTTT; CDR3aa: CACQEVSRINQPQHF
d_gene: NA; j_gene: TRBJ1-5; abundance: NA; v_gene: TRBV12-3/TRBV12-4; CDR3nt: TGTGCCAGCAGTTACGGGGTATATGGGCCCCAGCATTTT; CDR3aa: CASSYGVYGPQHF
d_gene: NA; j_gene: TRBJ2-7; abundance: NA; v_gene: TRBV7-2; CDR3nt: TGTGCCAGCAGCTTAAAGGAACTAGGCTCCTACGAGCAGTACTTC; CDR3aa: CASSLKELGSYEQYF
d_gene: TRBD2; j_gene: TRBJ2-1; abundance: NA; v_gene: TRBV10-3; CDR3nt: TGTGCCATCAGTGAGTCCGGGACTAGCGGGGGGTACAATGAGCAGTTCTTC; CDR3aa: CAISESGTSGGYNEQFF
d_gene: NA; j_gene: TRBJ1-6; abundance: NA; v_gene: TRBV13; CDR3nt: TGTGCCAGCAGCCCACAGGGTTGGAATTCACCCCTCCACTTT; CDR3aa: CASSPQGWNSPLHF
d_gene: TRBD2; j_gene: TRBJ2-2; abundance: NA; v_gene: TRBV19; CDR3nt: TGTGCCAGTAGTAGAACTAGCGGTTCCGCGAACACCGGGGAGCTGTTTTTT; CDR3aa: CASSRTSGSANTGELFF
d_gene: TRBD1; j_gene: TRBJ2-3; abundance: NA; v_gene: TRBV5-5; CDR3nt: TGTGCCAGCAGCTTCTCGACAGGGGAGACAGATACGCAGTATTTT; CDR3aa: CASSFSTGETDTQYF
d_gene: TRBD1; j_gene: TRBJ1-2; abundance: NA; v_gene: TRBV6-2/TRBV6-3; CDR3nt: TGTGCCAGCAGCCCTATACCCACAGGGGCGGGGAGCTATGGCTACACCTTC; CDR3aa: CASSPIPTGAGSYGYTF
d_gene: TRBD1; j_gene: TRBJ2-7; abundance: NA; v_gene: TRBV10-3; CDR3nt: TGTGCCATCTCTGCGGACAGGGCCTACGAGCAGTACTTC; CDR3aa: CAISADRAYEQYF
d_gene: NA; j_gene: TRBJ1-4; abundance: once; v_gene: TRBV7-2; CDR3nt: TGTGCCAGCAGCATTACCAAGGGGCCTAATGAAAAACTGTTTTTT; CDR3aa: CASSITKGPNEKLFF
d_gene: TRBD2; j_gene: TRBJ2-5; abundance: NA; v_gene: TRBV19; CDR3nt: TGTGCCAGTAGTATAGTAGCGGGGGGGCAAGGGACCCAGTACTTC; CDR3aa: CASSIVAGGQGTQYF
d_gene: TRBD1; j_gene: TRBJ1-1; abundance: NA; v_gene: TRBV11-2; CDR3nt: TGTGCCAGCACTTGGACAGGCGGAAGGGGCGGCACTGAAGCTTTCTTT; CDR3aa: CASTWTGGRGGTEAFF
d_gene: TRBD1; j_gene: TRBJ2-5; abundance: NA; v_gene: TRBV6-5; CDR3nt: TGTGCCACACGGACCGGGACAGGAGGAGAGACCCAGTACTTC; CDR3aa: CATRTGTGGETQYF
d_gene: TRBD2; j_gene: TRBJ2-3; abundance: NA; v_gene: TRBV7-9; CDR3nt: TGTGCCAGCAGCTTGAGGGAGGGGACAGATACGCAGTATTTT; CDR3aa: CASSLREGTDTQYF
d_gene: TRBD2; j_gene: TRBJ2-3; abundance: NA; v_gene: TRBV19; CDR3nt: TGTGCCAGTAGGGTGGGACTAGCGGGGGCCGATACGCAGTATTTT; CDR3aa: CASRVGLAGADTQYF
d_gene: TRBD2; j_gene: TRBJ2-1; abundance: NA; v_gene: TRBV6-5; CDR3nt: TGTGCCAGCAGTTACTCGGGGACGGGGAGGGACAATGAGCAGTTCTTC; CDR3aa: CASSYSGTGRDNEQFF
d_gene: TRBD2; j_gene: TRBJ2-1; abundance: NA; v_gene: TRBV19; CDR3nt: TGTGCCAGTAGTATCCCCAAAACTAGCGGCAATGAGCAGTTCTTC; CDR3aa: CASSIPKTSGNEQFF
d_gene: NA; j_gene: TRBJ2-7; abundance: NA; v_gene: TRBV12-5; CDR3nt: TGTGCTAGTGGTTTGGCCGGGAGCGAGCAGTACTTC; CDR3aa: CASGLAGSEQYF
d_gene: NA; j_gene: TRBJ1-2; abundance: NA; v_gene: TRBV9; CDR3nt: TGTGCCAGCAGCGTAGGGGAGGGCTTCTATGGCTACACCTTC; CDR3aa: CASSVGEGFYGYTF
d_gene: TRBD1; j_gene: TRBJ2-3; abundance: NA; v_gene: TRBV29-1; CDR3nt: TGCAGCGTTTCTACAGGGGCAGATACGCAGTATTTT; CDR3aa: CSVSTGADTQYF
d_gene: NA; j_gene: TRBJ1-2; abundance: NA; v_gene: TRBV3-1/TRBV3-2; CDR3nt: TGTGCCAGCAGCCGGACAGATAACTATGGCTACACCTTC; CDR3aa: CASSRTDNYGYTF
d_gene: TRBD1; j_gene: TRBJ2-7; abundance: NA; v_gene: TRBV6-1; CDR3nt: TGTGCCAGCAGTGAAGTCGGACAGGCTAACCCCTACGAGCAGTACTTC; CDR3aa: CASSEVGQANPYEQYF
d_gene: NA; j_gene: TRBJ1-3; abundance: few; v_gene: TRBV3-1/TRBV3-2; CDR3nt: TGTGCCAGCAGCCCACTAGAAGGAAACACCATATATTTT; CDR3aa: CASSPLEGNTIYF